These 15 T cell receptor beta chains were all obtained from the same sample, sequenced in a study of blood T cell repertoires in COVID-19. Repertoires were generated with immunoSEQ multiplex PCR, while TCRdb's copy carries only in-frame clones and drops some. The table shows approximately 70,000 clones, with roughly 90% occurring only once. Sequences were obtained from peripheral blood. Receptors originate from a woman aged 55-70 years with acute or convalescent COVID-19.

The chain couples TRBV7-9 to TRBJ2-3; D is unclear. This CDR3 spans 10 amino acids. In germline, CDR1 is SEHNR, CDR2 FQNEAQ (reference sequence). Trimming took 5 bases from V and 6 from J, leaving 3 bases between them. CDR3 amino acids: CASSADTQYF. In nucleotides, the CDR3 is TGTGCCAGCAGCGCGGATACGCAGTATTTT.

V is TRBV7-2 and J is TRBJ2-5; TRBD2 might be the D (7 bases). Trimming cost V 0 bases and J 5 bases, with 16 bases left between them. The length of the CDR3 is 16 residues. Germline CDR1 reads SGHTA; CDR2 reads FQGNSA. The CDR3 sequence: CASSLARGAASETQYF. The CDR3 DNA follows: TGTGCCAGCAGCTTAGCACGGGGGGCCGCGTCGGAGACCCAGTACTTC. The variable domain in full, completed from reference TRBV7-2 and TRBJ2-5, reads GAGVSQSPSNKVTEKGKDVELRCDPISGHTALYWYRQSLGQGLEFLIYFQGNSAPDKSGLPSDRFSAERTGGSVSTLTIQRTQQEDSAVYLCASSLARGAASETQYFGPGTRLLVL.

The rearrangement links TRBV2 to TRBJ2-7; the D gene is possibly TRBD1 (6 bases). With 0 bases removed from V and 6 bases from J, the gap between germline ends came to 12 bases. The V gene's germline CDR1 is SNHLY and CDR2 FYNNEI. The CDR3 spans 14 residues. Written as DNA, the CDR3 is TGTGCCAGCAGTGAAGCAAGGGGGTGGAGCGAGCAGTACGTC. This encodes CASSEARGWSEQYV.

The chain is built from TRBV2 and TRBJ2-4; possibly TRBD1 for D (6 bases). Deletions cut 7 bases from V and 0 bases from J, with 7 bases between. Germline CDR1 reads SNHLY; CDR2 reads FYNNEI. CDR3 size: 13 residues. The CDR3 spells CASNRAAKNIQYF. The CDR3 coding sequence is TGTGCCAGCAACAGGGCAGCCAAAAACATTCAGTACTTC.

The chain recombines TRBV3-1 (or the pseudogene TRBV3-2) with TRBJ1-1, with D possibly being TRBD1 (5 bases). CDR1 LGHDT and CDR2 YNNKEL come from the germline V gene (reference sequence). The V gene lost 3 bases and the J gene lost 7 bases, with 15 bases spanning the gap. This CDR3 is built from 14 residues. CDR3 coding DNA: TGTGCCAGCAGCCATGCCTCGGGGGGAGGTGAAGCTTTCTTT. Its protein is CASSHASGGGEAFF.

CDR3 in amino acids: CASSPSGQYTGELFF. In DNA, the CDR3 is TGTGCCAGCAGCCCGAGCGGACAGTACACCGGGGAGCTGTTTTTT. This chain connects TRBV7-3 to TRBJ2-2; perhaps TRBD1 as D (6 bases). Trimming pared 5 bases from V and 3 bases from J, leaving 13 bases between. The germline CDR1 and CDR2 sequences are SGHTA and FQGTGA. The CDR3 length is 15 residues.

V gene TRBV7-9 combines with J gene TRBJ1-2; no clear D gene. The V end lost 3 bases, the J end lost 5 bases, and 10 bases lay between the germline ends. This CDR3 has 13 amino acids. The germline V gene has CDR1 SEHNR and CDR2 FQNEAQ (reference sequence). CDR3 DNA: TGTGCCAGCAGCTTGAACGGGTTTTATGGCTACACCTTC. Residues: CASSLNGFYGYTF.

V usage is TRBV6-2 or TRBV6-3 and J usage is TRBJ1-6; TRBD1 matches at 7 bases. The CDR3 consists of 15 residues. CDR1 and CDR2 from the germline V gene are MNHEY and SVGEGT. With 0 bases clipped from V and 6 bases from J, the junction kept 2 bases outside the gene matches. CDR3: CASSYSSGGNSPLHF. The CDR3 nucleotides are TGTGCCAGCAGTTACTCTTCAGGGGGTAATTCACCCCTCCACTTT.

V gene TRBV30 combines with J gene TRBJ1-2; D not certain. V was clipped by 3 bases and J by 1 base, with 15 bases between them. The CDR3 is 15 amino acids. Germline CDR1 GTSNPN, CDR2 SVGIG (reference sequence). This CDR3 is CAWRSARVFNYGYTF. The CDR3 region has the DNA TGTGCCTGGAGGTCAGCGAGGGTTTTTAACTATGGCTACACCTTC.

The V gene is TRBV19, the J gene TRBJ1-5; D unresolved. V lost 6 bases and J lost 0, with 6 bases in between. The CDR3 loop spans 13 amino acids. Per the germline V gene, CDR1 is LNHDA and CDR2 is SQIVND (reference sequence). The CDR3 sequence: CASSFGSNQPQHF. DNA for the CDR3: TGTGCCAGTAGCTTCGGTAGCAATCAGCCCCAGCATTTT.

The V call is TRBV5-1, the J call TRBJ2-2, with 10 positions matching TRBD2. There are 15 residues in the CDR3. Germline V gives CDR1 SGHRS, CDR2 YFSETQ. V trimming: 5 bases; J trimming: 2 bases; junction bases outside the gene matches: 3. CDR3 region: CASRSGGANTGELFF. CDR3 coding DNA: TGCGCCAGCAGAAGCGGGGGGGCCAACACCGGGGAGCTGTTTTTT.

The chain has TRBV5-1 and TRBJ2-1, with TRBD2 matching over 8 bases. CDR3 size: 15 residues. The ends lost 6 bases at V and 4 bases at J; junction bases unmatched: 9. The V gene's germline CDR1 is SGHRS and CDR2 YFSETQ. The CDR3 here is CASTTGSSGYNEQFF. CDR3 nucleotide sequence: TGCGCCAGCACCACCGGGTCTAGCGGGTACAATGAGCAGTTCTTC.

The CDR3 loop is CASSLASGSYEQYV. CDR3 in DNA: TGTGCCAGCAGCTTGGCTAGCGGAAGCTACGAGCAGTACGTC. The chain recombines TRBV7-9 with TRBJ2-7; 7 bases agree with TRBD2. Germline V CDR1 and CDR2: SEHNR, FQNEAQ (reference sequence). The ends lost 3 bases at V and 3 bases at J; junction bases unmatched: 5. CDR3 length: 14 residues.

This clone occurred a few times. The rearrangement links TRBV27 to TRBJ2-7; weak D call: TRBD1 (5 bases). Trimming left V 4 bases short and J 4 bases short, with 17 bases between. CDR1 MNHEY and CDR2 SMNVEV come from the germline V gene (reference sequence). The CDR3 is 15 residues long. The CDR3 here is CASSSRGAGSYEQYV. Here the CDR3 DNA reads TGTGCCAGCAGTTCTAGGGGCGCCGGGTCTTACGAGCAGTACGTC.

In this sample, this clone turned up a few times. The V call is TRBV29-1, the J call TRBJ1-1, with D possibly TRBD1 on 6 matching bases. CDR1 and CDR2 (germline): SQVTM, ANQGSEA. V was pared by 6 bases and J by 6 bases, with 17 bases between. This CDR3 has 13 amino acids. CDR3 amino acids: CSVLARGGAEAFF. The CDR3 coding sequence is TGCAGCGTCCTAGCCAGAGGGGGGGCTGAAGCTTTCTTT.